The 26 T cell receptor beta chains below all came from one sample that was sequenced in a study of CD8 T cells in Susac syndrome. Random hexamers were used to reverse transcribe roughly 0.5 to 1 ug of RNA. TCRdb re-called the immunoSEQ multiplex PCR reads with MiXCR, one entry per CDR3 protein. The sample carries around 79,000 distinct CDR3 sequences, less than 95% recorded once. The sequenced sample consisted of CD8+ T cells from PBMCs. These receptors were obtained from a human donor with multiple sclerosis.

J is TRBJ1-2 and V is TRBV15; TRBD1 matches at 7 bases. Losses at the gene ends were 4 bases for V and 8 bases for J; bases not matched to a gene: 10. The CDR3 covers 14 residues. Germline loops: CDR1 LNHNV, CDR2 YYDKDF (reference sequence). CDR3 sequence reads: CATSTDTGVRGYTF. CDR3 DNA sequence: TGTGCCACCAGCACAGATACAGGGGTTAGGGGCTACACCTTC.

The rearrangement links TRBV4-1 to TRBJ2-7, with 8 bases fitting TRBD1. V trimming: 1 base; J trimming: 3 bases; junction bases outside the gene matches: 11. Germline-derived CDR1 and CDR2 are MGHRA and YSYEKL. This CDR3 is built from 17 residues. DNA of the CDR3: TGCGCCAGCAGCCAAGTAGGATCGGGGACAGGTGACTACGAGCAGTACTTC. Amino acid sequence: CASSQVGSGTGDYEQYF.

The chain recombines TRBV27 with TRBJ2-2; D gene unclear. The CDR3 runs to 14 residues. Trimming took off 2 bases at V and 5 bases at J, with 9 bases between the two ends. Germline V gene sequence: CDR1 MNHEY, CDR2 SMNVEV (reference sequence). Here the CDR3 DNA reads TGTGCCAGCAGTTTAGGGTATGGAACCGGGGAGCTGTTTTTT. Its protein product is CASSLGYGTGELFF.

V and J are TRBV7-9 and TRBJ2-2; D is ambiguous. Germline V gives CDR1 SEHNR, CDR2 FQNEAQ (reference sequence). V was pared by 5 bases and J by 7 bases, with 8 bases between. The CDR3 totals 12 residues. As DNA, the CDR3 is TGTGCCAGCAGCCCTAGGAGCGGGGAGCTGTTTTTT. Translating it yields CASSPRSGELFF.

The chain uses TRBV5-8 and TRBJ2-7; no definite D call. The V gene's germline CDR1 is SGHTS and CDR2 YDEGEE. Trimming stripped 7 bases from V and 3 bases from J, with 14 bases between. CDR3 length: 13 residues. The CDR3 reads CASGFLGVYEQYF. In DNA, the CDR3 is TGTGCCAGCGGGTTCCTTGGGGTCTACGAGCAGTACTTC.

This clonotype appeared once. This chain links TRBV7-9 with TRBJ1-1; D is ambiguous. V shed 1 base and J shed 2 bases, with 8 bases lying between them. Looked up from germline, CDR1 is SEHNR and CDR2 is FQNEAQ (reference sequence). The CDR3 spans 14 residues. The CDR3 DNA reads TGTGCCAGCAGCTTAGGCAGCATCAACACTGAAGCTTTCTTT. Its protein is CASSLGSINTEAFF.

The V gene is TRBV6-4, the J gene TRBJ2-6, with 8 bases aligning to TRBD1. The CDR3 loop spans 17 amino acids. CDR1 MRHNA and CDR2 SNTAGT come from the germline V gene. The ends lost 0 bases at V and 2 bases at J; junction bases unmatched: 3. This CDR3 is CASSDSAGGAGANVLTF. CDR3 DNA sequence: TGTGCCAGCAGTGACTCGGCAGGGGGCGCTGGGGCCAACGTCCTGACTTTC.

The CDR3 reads CAPKGLGNEQFF. CDR3 bases: TGTGCCCCCAAGGGACTAGGCAATGAGCAGTTCTTC. The rearrangement uses TRBV7-9 and TRBJ2-1, with 8 nucleotides matching TRBD2. CDR3 length equals 12 residues. In germline, CDR1 is SEHNR, CDR2 FQNEAQ (reference sequence). J gave up 6 bases and V 11 bases, and 6 bases lay outside the gene matches.

CDR3 residues: CASNAFYSNQPQHF. The CDR3 DNA follows: TGTGCCAGCAACGCCTTTTATAGCAATCAGCCCCAGCATTTT. This rearrangement joins TRBV27 to TRBJ1-5; D ambiguous. In germline, CDR1 is MNHEY, CDR2 SMNVEV (reference sequence). V dropped 7 bases and J dropped 0 bases, with 10 bases sitting between them. There are 14 residues in the CDR3.

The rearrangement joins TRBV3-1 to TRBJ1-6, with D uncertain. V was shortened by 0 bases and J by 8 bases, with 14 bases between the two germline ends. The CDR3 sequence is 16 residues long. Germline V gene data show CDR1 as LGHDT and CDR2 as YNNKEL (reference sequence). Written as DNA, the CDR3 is TGTGCCAGCAGCCAAGAAGCAAAGGACTACTATTCACCCCTCCACTTT. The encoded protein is CASSQEAKDYYSPLHF.

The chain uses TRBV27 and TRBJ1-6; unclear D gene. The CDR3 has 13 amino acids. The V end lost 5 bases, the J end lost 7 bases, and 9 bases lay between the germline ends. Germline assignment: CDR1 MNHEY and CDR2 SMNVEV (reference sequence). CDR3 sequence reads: CASSRQENSPLHF. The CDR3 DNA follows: TGTGCCAGCAGTCGTCAGGAGAATTCACCCCTCCACTTT.

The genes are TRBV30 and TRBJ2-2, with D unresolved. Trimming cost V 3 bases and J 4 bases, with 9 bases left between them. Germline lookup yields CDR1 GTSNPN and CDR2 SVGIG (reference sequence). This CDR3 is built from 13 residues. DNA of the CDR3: TGTGCCTGGAGGGCCGAGGCCACCGGGGAGCTGTTTTTT. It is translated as CAWRAEATGELFF.

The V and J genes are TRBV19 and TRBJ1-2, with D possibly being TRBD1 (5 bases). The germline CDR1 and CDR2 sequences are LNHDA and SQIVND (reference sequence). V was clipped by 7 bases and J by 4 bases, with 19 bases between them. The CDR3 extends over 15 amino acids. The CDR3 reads CASTQIGEGIYGYTF. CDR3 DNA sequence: TGTGCCAGTACCCAAATCGGCGAGGGGATCTATGGCTACACCTTC.

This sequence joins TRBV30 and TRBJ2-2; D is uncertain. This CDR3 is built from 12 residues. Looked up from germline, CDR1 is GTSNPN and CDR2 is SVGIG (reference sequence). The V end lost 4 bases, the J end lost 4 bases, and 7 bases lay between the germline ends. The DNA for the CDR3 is TGTGCCTGGAACGGCCTCACCGGGGAGCTGTTTTTT. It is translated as CAWNGLTGELFF. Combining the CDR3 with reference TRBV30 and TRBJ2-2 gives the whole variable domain SQTIHQWPATLVQPVGSPLSLECTVEGTSNPNLYWYRQAAGRGLQLLFYSVGIGQISSEVPQNLSASRPQDRQFILSSKKLLLSDSGFYLCAWNGLTGELFFGEGSRLTVL.

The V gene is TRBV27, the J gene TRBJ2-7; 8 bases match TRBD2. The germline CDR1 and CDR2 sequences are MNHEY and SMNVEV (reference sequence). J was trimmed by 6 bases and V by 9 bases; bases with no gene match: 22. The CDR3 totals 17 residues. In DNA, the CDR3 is TGTGCCAGTACCCCTACCGGGAGGGTTGGCCCCGGCGGCGAGCAGTACTTC. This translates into CASTPTGRVGPGGEQYF.

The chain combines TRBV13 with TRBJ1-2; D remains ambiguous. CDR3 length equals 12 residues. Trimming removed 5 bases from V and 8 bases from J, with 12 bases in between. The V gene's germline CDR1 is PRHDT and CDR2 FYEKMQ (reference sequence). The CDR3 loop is CASSVDLSGYTF. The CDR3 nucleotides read TGTGCCAGCAGCGTAGACCTCAGCGGCTACACCTTC. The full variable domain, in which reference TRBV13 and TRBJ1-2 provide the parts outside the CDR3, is AAGVIQSPRHLIKEKRETATLKCYPIPRHDTVYWYQQGPGQDPQFLISFYEKMQSDKGSIPDRFSAQQFSDYHSELNMSSLELGDSALYFCASSVDLSGYTFGSGTRLTVV.

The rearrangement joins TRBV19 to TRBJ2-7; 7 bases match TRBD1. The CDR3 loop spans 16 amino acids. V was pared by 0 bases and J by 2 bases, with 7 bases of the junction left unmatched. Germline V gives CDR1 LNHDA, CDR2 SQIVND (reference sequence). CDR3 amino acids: CASSIEVGTATYEQYF. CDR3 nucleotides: TGTGCCAGTAGTATAGAAGTCGGGACAGCCACCTACGAGCAGTACTTC.

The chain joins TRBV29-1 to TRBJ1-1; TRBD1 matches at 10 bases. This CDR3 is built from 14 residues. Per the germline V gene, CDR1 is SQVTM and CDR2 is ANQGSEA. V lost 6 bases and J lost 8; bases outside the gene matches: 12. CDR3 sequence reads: CSVAPGQGEREAFF. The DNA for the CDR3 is TGCAGCGTCGCCCCCGGACAGGGGGAGAGGGAAGCTTTCTTT.

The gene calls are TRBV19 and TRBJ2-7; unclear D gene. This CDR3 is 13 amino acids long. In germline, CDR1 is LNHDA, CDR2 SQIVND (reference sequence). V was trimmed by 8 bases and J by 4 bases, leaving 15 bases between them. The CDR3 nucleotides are TGTGCCAGTTGTGCTGAGCTGGGATACGAGCAGTACTTC. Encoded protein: CASCAELGYEQYF.

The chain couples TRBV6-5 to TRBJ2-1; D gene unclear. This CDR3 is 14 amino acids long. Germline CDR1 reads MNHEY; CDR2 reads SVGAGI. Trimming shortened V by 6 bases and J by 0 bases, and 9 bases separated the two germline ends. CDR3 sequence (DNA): TGTGCCAGCAGCCCGTACAGCTCCTACAATGAGCAGTTCTTC. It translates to CASSPYSSYNEQFF.

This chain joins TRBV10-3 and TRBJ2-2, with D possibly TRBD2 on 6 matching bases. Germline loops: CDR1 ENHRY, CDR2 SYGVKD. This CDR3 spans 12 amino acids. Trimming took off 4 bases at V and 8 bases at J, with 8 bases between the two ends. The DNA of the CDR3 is TGTGCCATCAGTGGCGGGGTGGGGGAGCTGTTTTTT. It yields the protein CAISGGVGELFF.

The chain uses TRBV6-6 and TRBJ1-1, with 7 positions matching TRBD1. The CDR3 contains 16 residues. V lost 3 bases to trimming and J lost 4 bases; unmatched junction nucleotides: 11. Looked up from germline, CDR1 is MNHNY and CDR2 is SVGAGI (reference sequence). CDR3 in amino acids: CASSYNRGAGGTEAFF. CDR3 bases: TGTGCCAGCAGTTATAACAGGGGCGCCGGGGGCACTGAAGCTTTCTTT.

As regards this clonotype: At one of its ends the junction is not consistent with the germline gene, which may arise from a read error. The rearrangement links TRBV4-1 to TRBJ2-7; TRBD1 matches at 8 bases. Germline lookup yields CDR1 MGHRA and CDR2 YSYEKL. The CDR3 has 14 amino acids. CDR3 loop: CASSQGQGPWEQYF. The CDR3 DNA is TGCGCCAGCAGTCAAGGACAGGGCCCATGGGAGCAGTACTTC.

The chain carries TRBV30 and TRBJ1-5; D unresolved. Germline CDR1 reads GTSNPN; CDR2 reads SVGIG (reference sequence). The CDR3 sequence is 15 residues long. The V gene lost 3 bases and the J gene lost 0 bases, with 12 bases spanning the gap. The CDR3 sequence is CAWSPEDYSNQPQHF. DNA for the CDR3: TGTGCCTGGAGCCCCGAGGATTATAGCAATCAGCCCCAGCATTTT.

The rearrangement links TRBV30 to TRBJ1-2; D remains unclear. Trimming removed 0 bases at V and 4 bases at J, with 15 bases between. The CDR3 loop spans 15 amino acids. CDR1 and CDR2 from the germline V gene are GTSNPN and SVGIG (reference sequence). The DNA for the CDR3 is TGTGCCTGGAGTGTTTCTGACTCAGGACTCTATGGCTACACCTTC. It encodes CAWSVSDSGLYGYTF. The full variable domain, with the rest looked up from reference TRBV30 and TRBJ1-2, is SQTIHQWPATLVQPVGSPLSLECTVEGTSNPNLYWYRQAAGRGLQLLFYSVGIGQISSEVPQNLSASRPQDRQFILSSKKLLLSDSGFYLCAWSVSDSGLYGYTFGSGTRLTVV.

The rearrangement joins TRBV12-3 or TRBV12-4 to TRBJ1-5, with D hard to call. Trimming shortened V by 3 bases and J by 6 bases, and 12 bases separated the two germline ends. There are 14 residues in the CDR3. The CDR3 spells CASSLIVVGQPQHF. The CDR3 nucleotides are TGTGCCAGCAGTTTGATTGTGGTGGGTCAGCCCCAGCATTTT.